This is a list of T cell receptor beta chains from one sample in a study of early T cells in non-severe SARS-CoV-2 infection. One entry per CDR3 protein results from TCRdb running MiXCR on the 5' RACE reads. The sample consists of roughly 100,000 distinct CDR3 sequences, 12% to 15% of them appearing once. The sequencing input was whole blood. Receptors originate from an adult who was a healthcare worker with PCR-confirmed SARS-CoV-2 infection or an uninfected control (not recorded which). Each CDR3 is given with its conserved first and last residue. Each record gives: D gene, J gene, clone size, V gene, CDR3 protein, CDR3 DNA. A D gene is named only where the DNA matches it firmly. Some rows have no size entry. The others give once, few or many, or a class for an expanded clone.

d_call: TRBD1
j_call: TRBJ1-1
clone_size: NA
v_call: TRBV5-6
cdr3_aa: CASSSTGFVTEAFF
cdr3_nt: TGTGCCAGCAGCTCGACAGGGTTTGTCACTGAAGCTTTCTTT

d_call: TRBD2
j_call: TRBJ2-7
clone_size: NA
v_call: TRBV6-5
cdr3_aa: CASSYSISSGGLDEQYF
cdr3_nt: TGTGCCAGCAGTTACTCGATTTCCAGCGGGGGGTTAGACGAGCAGTACTTC

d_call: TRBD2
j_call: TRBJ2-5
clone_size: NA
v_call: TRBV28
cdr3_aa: CASSFPYAGEETQYF
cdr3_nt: TGTGCCAGCAGTTTCCCGTATGCGGGGGAAGAGACCCAGTACTTC

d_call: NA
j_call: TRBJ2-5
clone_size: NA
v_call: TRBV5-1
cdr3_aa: CASSPEASWETQYF
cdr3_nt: TGCGCCAGCAGCCCGGAGGCTAGCTGGGAGACCCAGTACTTC

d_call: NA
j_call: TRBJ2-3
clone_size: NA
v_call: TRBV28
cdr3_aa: CASSPRRGSQYF
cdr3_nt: TGTGCCAGCAGTCCACGCCGGGGGTCGCAGTATTTT

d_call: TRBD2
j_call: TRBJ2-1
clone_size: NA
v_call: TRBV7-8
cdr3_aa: CASRGTSGVAYNEQFF
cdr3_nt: TGTGCCAGCAGGGGGACTAGCGGGGTGGCCTACAATGAGCAGTTCTTC

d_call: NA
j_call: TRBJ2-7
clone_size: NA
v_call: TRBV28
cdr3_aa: CASSLSPYEQYF
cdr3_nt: TGTGCCAGCAGTTTGAGTCCCTACGAGCAGTACTTC

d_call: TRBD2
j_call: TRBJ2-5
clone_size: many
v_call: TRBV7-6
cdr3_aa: CASSLVLAGTQETQYF
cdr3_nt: TGTGCCAGCAGCTTAGTGCTAGCGGGGACTCAAGAGACCCAGTACTTC

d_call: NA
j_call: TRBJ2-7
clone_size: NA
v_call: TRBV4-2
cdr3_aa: CASSQGPGEYEQYF
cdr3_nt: TGTGCCAGCAGCCAAGGACCGGGGGAATACGAGCAGTACTTC

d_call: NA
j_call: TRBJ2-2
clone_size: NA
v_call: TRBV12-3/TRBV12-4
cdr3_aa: CASSYTGELFF
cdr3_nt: TGTGCCAGCAGTTACACCGGGGAGCTGTTTTTT

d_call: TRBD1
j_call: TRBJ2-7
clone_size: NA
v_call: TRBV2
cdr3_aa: CASSVLPGQAAYEQYF
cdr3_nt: TGTGCCAGCAGTGTCCTCCCGGGACAGGCTGCCTACGAGCAGTACTTC

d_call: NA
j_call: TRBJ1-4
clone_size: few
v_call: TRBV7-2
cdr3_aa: CASSLVSNEKLFF
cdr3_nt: TGTGCCAGCAGCTTAGTCTCAAATGAAAAACTGTTTTTT

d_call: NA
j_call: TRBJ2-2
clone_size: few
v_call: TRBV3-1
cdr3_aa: CASSQAGTGELFF
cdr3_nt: TGTGCCAGCAGCCAAGCAGGGACCGGGGAGCTGTTTTTT

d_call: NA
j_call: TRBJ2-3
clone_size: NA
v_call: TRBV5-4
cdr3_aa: CASSFGVETDTQYF
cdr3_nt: TGTGCCAGCAGCTTCGGGGTAGAAACAGATACGCAGTATTTT

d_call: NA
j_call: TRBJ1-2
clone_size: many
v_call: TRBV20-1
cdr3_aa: CSARDQGRNYGYTF
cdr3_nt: TGCAGTGCTAGAGACCAGGGACGCAACTATGGCTACACCTTC

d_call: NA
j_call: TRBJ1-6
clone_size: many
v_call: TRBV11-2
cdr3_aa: CASSLSDGDNSPLHF
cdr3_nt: TGTGCCAGCAGCCTCTCGGACGGTGATAATTCACCCCTCCACTTT

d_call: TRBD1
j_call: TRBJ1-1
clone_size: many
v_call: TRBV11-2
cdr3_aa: CASSSRSTGTMGAFF
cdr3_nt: TGTGCCAGCAGCTCTCGCTCGACAGGGACGATGGGAGCTTTCTTT

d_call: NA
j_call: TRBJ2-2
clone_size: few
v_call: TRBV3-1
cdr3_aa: CASSLHTGELFF
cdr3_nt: TGTGCCAGCAGCCTACACACCGGGGAGCTGTTTTTT

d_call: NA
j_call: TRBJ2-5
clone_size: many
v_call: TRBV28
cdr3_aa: CASSLHSQETQYF
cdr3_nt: TGTGCCAGCAGTTTACACAGCCAAGAGACCCAGTACTTC

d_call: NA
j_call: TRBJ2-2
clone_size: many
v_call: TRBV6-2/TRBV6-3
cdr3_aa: CASTLLHENTGELFF
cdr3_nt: TGTGCCAGCACCCTCCTGCATGAGAACACCGGGGAGCTGTTTTTT

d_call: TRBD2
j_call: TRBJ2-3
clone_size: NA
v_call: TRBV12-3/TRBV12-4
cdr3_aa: CASSLAAGGVDTQYF
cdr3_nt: TGTGCCAGCAGTTTGGCAGCGGGGGGTGTAGATACGCAGTATTTT

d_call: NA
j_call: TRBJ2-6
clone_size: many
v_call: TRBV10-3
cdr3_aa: CAISSGREESGANVLTF
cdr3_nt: TGTGCCATCAGTTCAGGCAGGGAGGAGTCTGGGGCCAACGTCCTGACTTTC

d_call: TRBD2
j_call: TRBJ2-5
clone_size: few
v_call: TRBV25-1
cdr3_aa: CASRLSGAQSETQYF
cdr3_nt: TGTGCCAGTAGACTAAGCGGGGCCCAAAGTGAGACCCAGTACTTC

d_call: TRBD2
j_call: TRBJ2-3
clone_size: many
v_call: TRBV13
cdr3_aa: CASSPGRRGGDTQYF
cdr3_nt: TGTGCCAGCAGCCCCGGCCGTCGCGGGGGTGATACGCAGTATTTT

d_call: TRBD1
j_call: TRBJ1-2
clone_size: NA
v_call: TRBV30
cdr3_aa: CASPGTGSQNYGYTF
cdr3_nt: TGTGCCTCTCCCGGGACAGGCTCACAGAACTATGGCTACACCTTC

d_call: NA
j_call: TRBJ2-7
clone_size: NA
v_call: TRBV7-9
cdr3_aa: CASGDEGTSYEQYF
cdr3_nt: TGTGCCAGCGGGGACGAGGGTACTTCCTACGAGCAGTACTTC

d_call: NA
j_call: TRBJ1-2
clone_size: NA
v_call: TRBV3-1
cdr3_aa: CASSQDNTVGGYTF
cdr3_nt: TGTGCCAGCAGCCAAGATAACACAGTCGGAGGCTACACCTTC

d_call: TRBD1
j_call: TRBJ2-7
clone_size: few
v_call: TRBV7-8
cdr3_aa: CASSWSGQGDRREQYF
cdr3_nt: TGTGCCAGCAGCTGGTCCGGACAGGGAGACCGCCGCGAGCAGTACTTC

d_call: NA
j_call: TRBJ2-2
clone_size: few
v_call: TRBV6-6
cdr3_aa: CASSYTDRDLGGELFF
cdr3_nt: TGTGCCAGCAGTTACACCGACCGGGACTTGGGCGGGGAGCTGTTTTTT

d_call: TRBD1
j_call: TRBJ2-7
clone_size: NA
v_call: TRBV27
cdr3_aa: CASAGTGGLSYEQYF
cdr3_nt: TGTGCCAGCGCCGGGACAGGGGGCTTATCCTACGAGCAGTACTTC

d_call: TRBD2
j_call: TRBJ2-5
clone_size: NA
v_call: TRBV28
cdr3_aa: CASRGGLGLRKTQYF
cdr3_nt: TGTGCCAGCAGGGGGGGACTAGGATTGCGAAAGACCCAGTACTTC

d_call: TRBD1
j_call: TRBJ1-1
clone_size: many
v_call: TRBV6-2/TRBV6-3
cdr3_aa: CASRSLFPQGDYRTEAFF
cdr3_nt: TGTGCCAGCAGATCCCTATTTCCCCAGGGGGATTATCGCACTGAAGCTTTCTTT

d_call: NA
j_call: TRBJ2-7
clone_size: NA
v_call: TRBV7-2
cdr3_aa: CASSFLRSLDEQYF
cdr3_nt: TGTGCCAGCAGCTTTCTTAGATCCTTAGACGAGCAGTACTTC

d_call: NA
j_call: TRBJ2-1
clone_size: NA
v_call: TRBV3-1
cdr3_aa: CASSQAQAPEQFF
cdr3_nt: TGTGCCAGCAGCCAAGCACAGGCCCCGGAGCAGTTCTTC

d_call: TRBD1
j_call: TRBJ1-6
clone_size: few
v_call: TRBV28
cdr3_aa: CASTVTGRLNSPLHF
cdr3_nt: TGTGCCAGCACCGTGACAGGGAGACTTAATTCACCCCTCCACTTT

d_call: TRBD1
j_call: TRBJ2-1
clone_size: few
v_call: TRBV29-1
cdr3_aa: CSVEMDRAYNEQFF
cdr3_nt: TGCAGCGTTGAGATGGACAGGGCCTACAATGAGCAGTTCTTC

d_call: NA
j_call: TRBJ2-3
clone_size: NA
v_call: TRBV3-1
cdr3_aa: CASTVWGTDTQYF
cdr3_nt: TGTGCCAGCACCGTTTGGGGCACAGATACGCAGTATTTT

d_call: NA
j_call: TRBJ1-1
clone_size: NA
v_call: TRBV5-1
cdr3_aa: CASSLGQDLEAFF
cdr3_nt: TGCGCCAGCAGCTTAGGGCAGGACCTTGAAGCTTTCTTT

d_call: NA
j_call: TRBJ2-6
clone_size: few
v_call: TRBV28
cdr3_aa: CASSSQGTGANVLTF
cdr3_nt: TGTGCCAGCAGTTCACAGGGAACTGGGGCCAACGTCCTGACTTTC

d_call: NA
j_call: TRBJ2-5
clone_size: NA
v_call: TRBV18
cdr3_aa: CASSPQVPDVETQYF
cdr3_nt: TGTGCCAGCTCACCACAGGTCCCTGATGTAGAGACCCAGTACTTC

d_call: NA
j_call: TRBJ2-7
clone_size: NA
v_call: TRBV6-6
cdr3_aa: CASSVPGVRQFSEQYF
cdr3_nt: TGTGCCAGCAGCGTCCCTGGAGTCAGGCAATTTAGCGAGCAGTACTTC

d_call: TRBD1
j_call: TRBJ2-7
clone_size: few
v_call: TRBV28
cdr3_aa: CASSSSGTGEAYEQYF
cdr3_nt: TGTGCCAGCAGTTCCTCTGGGACAGGGGAGGCCTACGAGCAGTACTTC

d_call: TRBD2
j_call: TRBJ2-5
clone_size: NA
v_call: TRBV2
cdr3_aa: CASLRGGPIQETQYF
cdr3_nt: TGTGCCAGCCTACGGGGGGGCCCGATTCAAGAGACCCAGTACTTC

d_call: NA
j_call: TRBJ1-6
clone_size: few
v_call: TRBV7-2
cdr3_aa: CASSLVQGFRLNSPLHF
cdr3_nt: TGTGCCAGCAGCTTAGTACAGGGATTCCGCCTTAATTCACCCCTCCACTTT

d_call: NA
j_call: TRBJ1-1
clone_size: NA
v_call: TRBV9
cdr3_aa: CASSVDGGPTEAFF
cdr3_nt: TGTGCCAGCAGCGTAGACGGGGGCCCCACTGAAGCTTTCTTT

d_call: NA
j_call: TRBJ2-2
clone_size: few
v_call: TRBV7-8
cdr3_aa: CASPPTRAPGELFF
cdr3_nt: TGTGCCAGCCCCCCGACGCGTGCCCCCGGGGAGCTGTTTTTT

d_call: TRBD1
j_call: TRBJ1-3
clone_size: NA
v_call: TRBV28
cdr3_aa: CAGRPRQGPGNTIYF
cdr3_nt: TGTGCCGGCCGTCCCCGACAGGGCCCTGGAAACACCATATATTTT

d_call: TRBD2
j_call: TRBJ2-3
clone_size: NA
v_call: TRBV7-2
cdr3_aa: CASSKTGTSGHTQYF
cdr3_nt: TGTGCCAGCAGCAAAACCGGGACTAGCGGCCATACGCAGTATTTT

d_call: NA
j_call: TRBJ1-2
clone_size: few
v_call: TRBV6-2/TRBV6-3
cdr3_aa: CAGRTPPNYGYTF
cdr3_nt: TGTGCCGGTAGGACACCGCCCAACTATGGCTACACCTTC

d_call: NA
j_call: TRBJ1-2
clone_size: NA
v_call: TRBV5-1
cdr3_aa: CASSLGPVGAGYGYTF
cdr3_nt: TGCGCCAGCAGCTTGGGCCCGGTCGGGGCAGGCTATGGCTACACCTTC